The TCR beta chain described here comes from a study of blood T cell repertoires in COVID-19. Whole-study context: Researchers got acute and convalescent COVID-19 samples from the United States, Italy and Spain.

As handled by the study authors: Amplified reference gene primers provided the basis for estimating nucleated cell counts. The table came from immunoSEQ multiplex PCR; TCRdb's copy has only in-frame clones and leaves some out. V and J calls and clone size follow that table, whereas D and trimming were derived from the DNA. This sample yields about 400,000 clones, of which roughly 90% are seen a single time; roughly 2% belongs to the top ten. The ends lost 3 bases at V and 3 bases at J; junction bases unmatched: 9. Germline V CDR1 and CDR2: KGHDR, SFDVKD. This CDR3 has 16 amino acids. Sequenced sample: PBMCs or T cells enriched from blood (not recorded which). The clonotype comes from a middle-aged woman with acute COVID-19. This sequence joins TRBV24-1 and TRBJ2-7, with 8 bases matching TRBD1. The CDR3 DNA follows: TGTGCCACCAGTGATATCGGGGCAGGGGGCGTCTACGAGCAGTACTTC. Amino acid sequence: CATSDIGAGGVYEQYF.